A single sample is the source of the 9 T cell receptor beta chains below, sequenced in a study of T cell responses to AZD1222 COVID-19 vaccine. Sequenced by immunoSEQ multiplex PCR; TCRdb stores in-frame clones only, minus some. This sample has under 150,000 clones, with 70% to 90% found just once. Material: peripheral blood, obtained on day 0 of AZD1222 vaccination. Every receptor here comes from an adult in good health.

The chain has TRBV27 and TRBJ2-7; the match to TRBD1 covers 8 bases. Germline-derived CDR1 and CDR2 are MNHEY and SMNVEV (reference sequence). This CDR3 is built from 16 residues. Trimming took 5 bases from V and 0 from J; bases not matched to a gene: 9. The CDR3 region is CASSPRRTGRSYEQYF. CDR3 DNA sequence: TGTGCCAGCAGTCCCCGGCGGACAGGGCGCTCCTACGAGCAGTACTTC.

The CDR3 DNA reads as TGCAGTGCTAGATCCAATTCACCCCTCCACTTT. Translating it yields CSARSNSPLHF. The chain is built from TRBV20-1 and TRBJ1-6; the D is unclear. The CDR3 spans 11 residues. V was cut by 2 bases and J by 7 bases, with 3 bases left in between. CDR1 and CDR2 from the germline V gene are DFQATT and SNEGSKA (reference sequence).

This sequence joins TRBV5-1 and TRBJ1-6; 11 positions match TRBD1. The CDR3 is 15 amino acids. In germline, CDR1 is SGHRS, CDR2 YFSETQ. V shed 0 bases and J 10 bases; nucleotides not matched to a gene: 3. The CDR3 region has the DNA TGCGCCAGCAGCTTGGATGGGACAGGGGGATCACCCCTCCACTTT. Residues: CASSLDGTGGSPLHF. Using reference TRBV5-1 and TRBJ1-6 for the parts outside the CDR3, the full variable domain is KAGVTQTPRYLIKTRGQQVTLSCSPISGHRSVSWYQQTPGQGLQFLFEYFSETQRNKGNFPGRFSGRQFSNSRSEMNVSTLELGDSALYLCASSLDGTGGSPLHFGNGTRLTVT.

The chain recombines TRBV20-1 with TRBJ2-7; D is undetermined. The CDR3 extends over 11 amino acids. Germline values: CDR1 DFQATT, CDR2 SNEGSKA (reference sequence). V gave up 2 bases and J gave up 10 bases, with 12 bases separating them. CDR3 amino acids: CSARLAVHQYF. The DNA of the CDR3 is TGCAGTGCTAGATTGGCAGTACATCAGTACTTC.

The chain combines TRBV6-1 with TRBJ1-4; D is unresolved. Trimming removed 3 bases at V and 7 bases at J, with 12 bases between. The CDR3 has 14 residues. CDR1 and CDR2 (germline): MNHNS, SASEGT. The CDR3 nucleotides read TGTGCCAGCAGTGACAGGTGGGGTAGTGAAAAACTGTTTTTT. This encodes CASSDRWGSEKLFF.

This clone was recorded only once. CDR3 sequence: CASSQSAGQAAANYGYTF. The CDR3 DNA is TGCGCCAGCAGCCAGAGTGCGGGACAGGCAGCTGCTAACTATGGCTACACCTTC. The chain links TRBV5-1 to TRBJ1-2, with 8 positions matching TRBD1. The germline CDR1 and CDR2 sequences are SGHRS and YFSETQ. The CDR3 is made up of 18 amino acids. V lost 4 bases to trimming and J lost 0 bases; unmatched junction nucleotides: 14.

The chain uses TRBV14 and TRBJ2-1; no definite D call. Germline CDR1 SGHDN, CDR2 FVKESK. This CDR3 is built from 13 residues. Trimming removed 4 bases from V and 6 bases from J, with 10 bases in between. Here the CDR3 DNA reads TGTGCCAGCAGCCCCCACCCCACCAATGAGCAGTTCTTC. Translation: CASSPHPTNEQFF.

The rearrangement joins TRBV9 to TRBJ1-1; unclear D gene. V lost 0 bases and J 1 base, leaving 7 bases between the germline ends. Germline V gives CDR1 SGDLS, CDR2 YYNGEE. CDR3 size: 14 residues. The CDR3 region is CASSVGAANTEAFF. CDR3 DNA: TGTGCCAGCAGCGTAGGGGCAGCGAACACTGAAGCTTTCTTT.

In DNA, the CDR3 is TGTGCCAGCAGCGTAGGTAGCAATCAGCCCCAGCATTTT. The encoded protein is CASSVGSNQPQHF. The chain carries TRBV9 and TRBJ1-5; no clear D gene. The CDR3 contains 13 residues. CDR1 is SGDLS, CDR2 YYNGEE, per germline. V dropped 0 bases and J dropped 0 bases, with 1 base sitting between them.